This T cell receptor beta chain was profiled in a study of blood T cell repertoires in COVID-19 (TCRdb year 2020). Concerning the study at large: Samples from collaborators originated in the United States, Italy and Spain and spanned both the acute and convalescent phases of COVID-19. The prospective study material was composed of cDNA or gDNA derived from T cells, B-cell-depleted T cells, or PBMCs. A freely available public database, intended as a resource for researchers studying the immune response to SARS-CoV-2, is where the repertoires were released. The samples were drawn from two sources: the first 160 participants of the ongoing ImmuneRACE study, and 1,200 or so subjects contributed by 6 global collaborators. The sample metadata nearly always contained a de-identified subject ID, COVID-19 status, age in years and sex. Where available, HLA class I and class II types were taken from metadata supplied by the sample provider and were not determined by assay-based typing. Deeply sampled blood TCRbeta repertoires from subjects exposed to, actively infected with, or recovered from COVID-19 were included in the dataset.

TCRbeta CDR3 regions were amplified from genomic DNA using the immunoSEQ Assay, a bias-controlled multiplex PCR. The original pipeline was this. The number of nucleated cells in each sample was estimated from the amplification of reference gene primers within the assay. To quantify the absolute abundance of each unique TCRbeta CDR3 rearrangement, sequence reads were collapsed and filtered. For each sample, productive Simpson clonality was calculated by taking the square root of Simpson's diversity index across productive rearrangements. In its TCRdb copy, this immuneACCESS table keeps in-frame sequences only and misses some clones. Where compared with another copy, unresolved V genes explain less than half of these, and the others have no known cause. D and trimming were read from the DNA, whereas the V and J calls and clone size are those reported in that table. This sample gives about 300,000 clones in total; around 84% of them show up just once. 3.5% to 4.5% of the sample rests with the top ten.

To note about this clone: Its recognized antigen is unknown. No clone much larger than this one lies a single base away; base qualities are absent.

From V the trimming removes 5 bases and from J it removes 7 bases, while the gene matches leave 6 bases of the junction unaccounted for. Including the terminal cysteine and phenylalanine, the CDR3 comprises 14 residues. This entry keeps only the CDR3 DNA: 42 bases, framed from base 1. In the germline V gene, CDR1 corresponds to LGHNA and CDR2 to YNFKEQ. Participants in the prospective study were enrolled through a virtual design, were aged roughly 18 to 100 years, and lived in roughly 26 United States geographic areas. Cohort assignment in the prospective study relied on participant-reported clinical history from a screening survey and a study questionnaire. Recovered participants in ImmuneRACE Cohort 3 were defined by two consecutive negative NP/OP PCR tests, clearance by a healthcare professional, or resolution of symptoms. Each participant in the prospective study had whole blood, serum and a nasopharyngeal or oropharyngeal swab collected by mobile phlebotomists. Prospective study participants could optionally give additional blood draws and questionnaires over an approximately two-month period. Blood samples from the prospective study were shipped frozen or at room temperature prior to DNA extraction.

On the study overall, not on this receptor specifically: The quantity of clinical and demographic metadata differed by source and by participant and was supplied without curation.

Sequences were obtained from PBMCs or T cells enriched from blood (not recorded which). This TCR was recovered from a man aged 25 to 40 who had recovered from COVID-19. The sequence links TRBV4-2 to TRBJ1-5; a stretch of 9 junction bases matches TRBD1. The nucleotide sequence reads TGTGCCAGCAGCGCACAGGGGGCGGGGCAGCCCCAGCATTTT. It encodes CASSAQGAGQPQHF.